The 30 T cell receptor beta chains below all came from one sample that was sequenced in a study of cytomegalovirus exposure and HLA in healthy donors (dated by TCRdb to between 2016 and 2019). Library prep was done by the immunoSEQ multiplex PCR assay. The multiplex PCR relied on a mix of 60 forward primers for TCR Vbeta segments and 13 reverse primers for TCR Jbeta segments. TCRdb took this table from immuneACCESS and kept in-frame rearrangements with V and J called. Such tables lack part of the clones; where checked against another copy, unresolved V genes explain under half of the gap, and the rest is unexplained. The sample records around 130,000 clones, roughly 79% of which are singletons. Together, the top ten hold under 3% of the sample. Material: PBMCs. Receptors originate from a boy aged 2 to 10 in good health and CMV-seronegative.

This chain joins TRBV5-6 and TRBJ1-5; the D is unclear. The CDR3 totals 13 residues. CDR1 is SGHDT and CDR2 is YYEEEE in the germline V gene. The V and J ends lost 1 base and 6 bases respectively, with 8 bases between them. The CDR3 DNA follows: TGTGCCAGCAGCTTGTTTAGCGGTCAGCCCCAGCATTTT. Translating it yields CASSLFSGQPQHF.

This clone was picked up a small number of times. The chain has TRBV6-6 and TRBJ2-1; no definite D call. The CDR3 covers 14 residues. In germline, CDR1 is MNHNY, CDR2 SVGAGI (reference sequence). V dropped 0 bases and J dropped 4 bases, with 7 bases sitting between them. The CDR3 region is CASSYSGLYNEQFF. DNA for the CDR3: TGTGCCAGCAGTTACTCCGGGTTATACAATGAGCAGTTCTTC.

This clone is a singleton in its sample. V usage is TRBV4-3 and J usage is TRBJ2-1; 11 positions agree with TRBD2. The V segment lost 0 bases and the J segment 5 bases; nucleotides outside the gene matches: 6. There are 17 residues in the CDR3. CDR1 and CDR2 from the germline V gene are LGHNA and YSLEER. For the CDR3, the DNA is TGCGCCAGCAGCCAAGACGAACTAGCGGGGGAAAACAATGAGCAGTTCTTC. This encodes CASSQDELAGENNEQFF.

The chain is built from TRBV4-1 and TRBJ1-2; TRBD1 agrees at 8 bases. The length of the CDR3 is 16 residues. In germline, CDR1 is MGHRA, CDR2 YSYEKL. Trimming removed 2 bases from V and 3 bases from J; junction bases left unmatched: 8. For the CDR3, the DNA is TGCGCCAGCAGCCAACTTAGACCAGGGGGCGACTATGGCTACACCTTC. Translation gives CASSQLRPGGDYGYTF.

The chain carries TRBV10-1 and TRBJ2-1, with TRBD2 as a possible D gene (5 bases). CDR3 length: 16 residues. CDR1 and CDR2 from the germline V gene are WNHNN and SYGVQD (reference sequence). V lost 4 bases, J lost 2 bases, and 15 bases lay in between. The CDR3 region is CASSGGTAATYNEQFF. CDR3 coding DNA: TGCGCCAGCAGTGGTGGAACAGCGGCCACCTACAATGAGCAGTTCTTC.

J is TRBJ1-1 and V is TRBV19; 8 bases are a match to TRBD1. This CDR3 has 14 amino acids. CDR1 LNHDA and CDR2 SQIVND come from the germline V gene (reference sequence). After removal of 6 bases from V and 8 bases from J, the junction contained 11 bases not matched to a gene. Written as DNA, the CDR3 is TGTGCCAGTAGACGGGACAGGCTCTTTTGGGAAGCTTTCTTT. It encodes CASRRDRLFWEAFF.

J is TRBJ1-2 and V is TRBV2, with 10 bases lining up with TRBD1. The CDR3 is 18 amino acids. Germline assignment: CDR1 SNHLY and CDR2 FYNNEI. The trim removed 0 bases at V and 3 bases at J, leaving 10 bases unmatched. The CDR3 region is CASSEATIRDRGHYGYTF. DNA of the CDR3: TGTGCCAGCAGTGAAGCAACTATTCGGGACAGGGGACACTATGGCTACACCTTC.

V and J are TRBV7-9 and TRBJ2-6; no clear D gene. Germline-derived CDR1 and CDR2 are SEHNR and FQNEAQ (reference sequence). This CDR3 region has 17 residues. Trimming took off 4 bases at V and 0 bases at J, with 13 bases between the two ends. DNA of the CDR3: TGTGCCAGCAGCTCGGAGCAGCCTCACTCTGGGGCCAACGTCCTGACTTTC. Protein: CASSSEQPHSGANVLTF.

This clone appeared once. The V and J genes are TRBV19 and TRBJ2-2; 7 bases are a match to TRBD1. V shed 8 bases, J shed 5 bases, and the junction held 5 bases outside the gene matches. This CDR3 comprises 13 residues. Germline-derived CDR1 and CDR2 are LNHDA and SQIVND (reference sequence). CDR3 sequence: CASSHRGTGELFF. The CDR3 coding sequence is TGTGCCAGTTCCCACAGGGGAACCGGGGAGCTGTTTTTT.

V is TRBV6-1 and J is TRBJ2-7, with 12 bases that match TRBD2. This CDR3 has 15 residues. The V and J ends lost 6 bases and 7 bases, in that order; junction bases with no gene match: 10. The germline V gene has CDR1 MNHNS and CDR2 SASEGT. CDR3 sequence (DNA): TGTGCCAGCAGCACCCTAGCGGGAGGGCCTGGAGAGCAGTACGTC. It yields the protein CASSTLAGGPGEQYV.

CDR3: CATESRGKGYMNTEAFF. CDR3 DNA: TGTGCCACCGAGTCTCGGGGAAAGGGCTACATGAACACTGAAGCTTTCTTT. The chain carries TRBV27 and TRBJ1-1; D not resolved. Germline lookup yields CDR1 MNHEY and CDR2 SMNVEV (reference sequence). V lost 10 bases and J lost 0, with 24 bases in between. This CDR3 has 17 residues.

The chain joins TRBV27 to TRBJ2-1; 10 bases are shared with TRBD2. Germline V gene data show CDR1 as MNHEY and CDR2 as SMNVEV (reference sequence). After removal of 2 bases from V and 7 bases from J, the junction contained 5 bases not matched to a gene. CDR3 length equals 15 residues. CDR3 in amino acids: CASSLVVAGGNEQFF. The CDR3 DNA is TGTGCCAGCAGTTTAGTGGTAGCGGGAGGAAATGAGCAGTTCTTC.

This sequence joins TRBV6-1 and TRBJ1-3; possibly TRBD1 for D (5 bases). The CDR3 loop spans 15 amino acids. The germline gives CDR1 MNHNS, CDR2 SASEGT. With 3 bases removed from V and 3 bases from J, the gap between germline ends came to 12 bases. CDR3: CASSDTQGIGNTIYF. DNA of the CDR3: TGTGCCAGCAGTGATACTCAGGGAATTGGAAACACCATATATTTT.

The V gene is TRBV4-1, the J gene TRBJ1-2; maybe TRBD1 (6 bases). The germline V gene has CDR1 MGHRA and CDR2 YSYEKL. V was clipped by 4 bases and J by 4 bases, with 22 bases between them. This CDR3 has 17 amino acids. The CDR3 DNA sequence: TGCGCCAGCAGCCTTTTTCAGGGGAACGAGGGCTTCTATGGCTACACCTTC. It is translated as CASSLFQGNEGFYGYTF.

This chain connects TRBV23-1 to TRBJ2-7; 8 bases match TRBD1. TRBV23-1 carries the ORF label, with uncertain function. The J segment lost 2 bases and the V segment lost 8 bases, leaving 14 bases of the junction unmatched. The CDR3 is made up of 16 amino acids. CDR3 sequence (DNA): TGCGCCAGCTCCCGGGACAGGCCCCAGACCCCCTACGAGCAGTACGTC. Its protein is CASSRDRPQTPYEQYV.

The CDR3 here is CASSLGTNTEAFF. CDR3 sequence (DNA): TGTGCCAGCAGCTTAGGCACTAACACTGAAGCTTTCTTT. The chain carries TRBV11-3 and TRBJ1-1; D ambiguous. CDR3 length: 13 amino acids. V gave up 1 base and J gave up 2 bases, with 5 bases separating them. Germline CDR1 is SGHNT and CDR2 is YENEEA.

The J gene is TRBJ1-1, the V gene TRBV6-4; 7 bases agree with TRBD1. Losses at the gene ends were 4 bases for V and 5 bases for J; bases not matched to a gene: 13. The V gene's germline CDR1 is MRHNA and CDR2 SNTAGT. The length of the CDR3 is 16 residues. The CDR3 sequence is CASSGRPTGKGTEAFF. CDR3 in DNA: TGTGCCAGCAGTGGCCGTCCGACAGGGAAGGGAACTGAAGCTTTCTTT.

The V gene is TRBV5-1, the J gene TRBJ2-5, with 7 bases aligning to TRBD1. The CDR3 is 13 residues long. Germline V gene data show CDR1 as SGHRS and CDR2 as YFSETQ. V shed 7 bases and J 6 bases; nucleotides not matched to a gene: 9. DNA of the CDR3: TGCGCCAGCCAGGGGGACCTCAAAAAGACCCAGTACTTC. This sequence encodes CASQGDLKKTQYF.

This sequence joins TRBV7-9 and TRBJ2-7, with 8 bases matching TRBD2. Germline assignment: CDR1 SEHNR and CDR2 FQNEAQ (reference sequence). The CDR3 spans 13 residues. The ends lost 5 bases at V and 5 bases at J; junction bases unmatched: 5. CDR3 amino acids: CASSQRENHEQYV. CDR3 DNA sequence: TGTGCCAGCAGCCAGCGGGAGAACCACGAGCAGTACGTC.

The gene calls are TRBV5-6 and TRBJ2-6; tentatively, D is TRBD1 (5 bases). This CDR3 is built from 17 residues. Germline loops: CDR1 SGHDT, CDR2 YYEEEE. With 0 bases removed from V and 4 bases from J, the gap between germline ends came to 14 bases. CDR3 in amino acids: CASSLGQGPSGANVLTF. For the CDR3, the DNA is TGTGCCAGCAGCTTGGGGCAGGGCCCATCCGGGGCCAACGTCCTGACTTTC. Variable domain in full (rest from reference TRBV5-6 and TRBJ2-6): DAGVTQSPTHLIKTRGQQVTLRCSPKSGHDTVSWYQQALGQGPQFIFQYYEEEERQRGNFPDRFSGHQFPNYSSELNVNALLLGDSALYLCASSLGQGPSGANVLTFGAGSRLTVL.

The chain employs TRBV7-9 and TRBJ2-2, with D possibly TRBD2 on 7 matching bases. CDR1 is SEHNR and CDR2 is FQNEAQ in the germline V gene (reference sequence). The CDR3 runs 15 residues. Written as DNA, the CDR3 is TGTTCCTTCCTTAACGGGGGGCTGCAATCCGGGGAGCTGTTTTTT. The encoded protein is CSFLNGGLQSGELFF.

This clone has just one count. J is TRBJ2-1 and V is TRBV18, with TRBD1 matching over 9 bases. V lost 3 bases to trimming and J lost 5 bases; unmatched junction nucleotides: 11. This CDR3 has 17 amino acids. Germline values: CDR1 KGHSH, CDR2 LQKENI. The CDR3 coding sequence is TGTGCCAGCTCACCCACTTCGCGCCGGGACAGGGACAATGAGCAGTTCTTC. It encodes CASSPTSRRDRDNEQFF.

The V call is TRBV9, the J call TRBJ2-3, with TRBD1 matching over 7 bases. Unmatched junction bases numbered 5, after V lost 0 bases and J lost 4 bases. The CDR3 is 15 residues long. Germline values: CDR1 SGDLS, CDR2 YYNGEE. The DNA of the CDR3 is TGTGCCAGCAGCGTAGTTGGGACAGATGCAGATACGCAGTATTTT. This translates into CASSVVGTDADTQYF.

The chain combines TRBV19 with TRBJ1-2, with D unclear. The V end was cut by 0 bases, the J end by 8 bases, with 13 bases between. Germline V gene sequence: CDR1 LNHDA, CDR2 SQIVND (reference sequence). The CDR3 runs 14 residues. CDR3 nucleotide sequence: TGTGCCAGTAGTATAGATCGTTCGAGAAACGGCTACACCTTC. Translated, it gives CASSIDRSRNGYTF.

The V gene is TRBV18, the J gene TRBJ2-3; 13 bases fit TRBD2. The V gene end was trimmed by 2 bases and the J gene end by 3 bases; junction bases not matched to a gene: 8. CDR3 length: 18 residues. Germline CDR1 and CDR2: KGHSH and LQKENI. The CDR3 reads CASSPFPQLAGGTDTQYF. The CDR3 region has the DNA TGTGCCAGCTCACCATTTCCCCAACTAGCGGGGGGGACAGATACGCAGTATTTT. Drawing the rest from reference TRBV18 and TRBJ2-3, the complete variable domain is NAGVMQNPRHLVRRRGQEARLRCSPMKGHSHVYWYRQLPEEGLKFMVYLQKENIIDESGMPKERFSAEFPKEGPSILRIQQVVRGDSAAYFCASSPFPQLAGGTDTQYFGPGTRLTVL.

V gene TRBV5-1 combines with J gene TRBJ2-3; 8 nucleotides match TRBD2. This CDR3 is 15 amino acids long. Germline V lookup: CDR1 SGHRS, CDR2 YFSETQ. The J segment lost 3 bases and the V segment lost 1 base, leaving 4 bases of the junction unmatched. DNA of the CDR3: TGCGCCAGCAGCTTGCCGGGACTAGAAACAGATACGCAGTATTTT. Encoded protein: CASSLPGLETDTQYF.

This clone came up a few times. The J gene is TRBJ1-6, the V gene TRBV6-5; D unclear. The V gene's germline CDR1 is MNHEY and CDR2 SVGAGI. This CDR3 region has 15 residues. Between the trimmed V and J ends, which lost 4 bases and 4 bases, there was a span of 11 bases. The CDR3 sequence: CASSSTEPYNSPLHF. CDR3 DNA: TGTGCCAGCAGTTCTACAGAACCTTATAATTCACCCCTCCACTTT.

The chain employs TRBV15 and TRBJ1-4, with D uncertain. V lost 0 bases and J 3 bases, leaving 8 bases between the germline ends. Germline lookup yields CDR1 LNHNV and CDR2 YYDKDF (reference sequence). This CDR3 is 15 amino acids long. The CDR3 bases are TGTGCCACCAGCAGAGATCGCGGGGCTAATGAAAAACTGTTTTTT. This encodes CATSRDRGANEKLFF.

This chain links TRBV20-1 with TRBJ2-7, with D possibly TRBD1 on 6 matching bases. Germline V gives CDR1 DFQATT, CDR2 SNEGSKA (reference sequence). The CDR3 is 9 residues long. CDR3 nucleotides: TGCAGCAGGGGTTACGAGCAGTACGTC. Its translation is CSRGYEQYV.

The CDR3 bases are TGTGCCAGCAGTCAACAGGGGTTTAACGTTTCACCCCTCCACTTT. Protein: CASSQQGFNVSPLHF. The chain joins TRBV6-1 to TRBJ1-6, with 7 bases fitting TRBD1. Unmatched junction bases numbered 10, after V lost 5 bases and J lost 9 bases. Germline CDR1 MNHNS, CDR2 SASEGT. The CDR3 is made up of 15 amino acids.